This is a list of T cell receptor beta chains from one sample in a study of shared clonotypes between healthy human individuals. Here immunoSEQ multiplex PCR was the method, and the copy in TCRdb shows in-frame clones only, minus some. The sample lists about 2 million clones, about 95% seen once, with 0.13% in the top ten. The sequenced sample consisted of naive CD4+ T cells sorted from blood. These receptor sequences come from a man between 18 and 35 years old in good health. Each CDR3 is given with its conserved first and last residue. D genes are given only for firm matches. Clone size is stated in some rows and not others, as once, few, many or a class when expanded.

>TRBV5-6|.|TRBJ1-1|.
CASRGGSNTEAFF
TGTGCCAGCAGGGGGGGCTCGAACACTGAAGCTTTCTTT
>TRBV27|.|TRBJ2-5|.
CASSLSESSGTQYF
TGTGCCAGCAGTTTATCGGAGAGCAGCGGGACCCAGTACTTC
>TRBV10-3|once|TRBJ1-2|TRBD1
CAISETGDYGYTF
TGTGCCATCAGTGAGACAGGGGACTATGGCTACACCTTC
>TRBV7-3|.|TRBJ2-7|TRBD1
CASSPTGLLNEQYF
TGTGCCAGCAGCCCGACAGGGTTATTAAACGAGCAGTACTTC
>TRBV11-2|.|TRBJ2-3|.
CASSLEVAGHTDTQYF
TGTGCCAGCAGCTTAGAAGTAGCAGGGCACACAGATACGCAGTATTTT
>TRBV2|.|TRBJ1-5|.
CASSGSMGNQPQHF
TGTGCCAGCAGTGGATCCATGGGGAATCAGCCCCAGCATTTT
>TRBV27|.|TRBJ2-7|TRBD1
CASSPTGLSSYEQYF
TGTGCCAGCAGTCCGACAGGGCTGAGCTCCTACGAGCAGTACTTC
>TRBV7-8|.|TRBJ1-5|TRBD1
CASSPTGGNQPQHF
TGTGCCAGCAGCCCGACAGGGGGAAACCAGCCCCAGCATTTT
>TRBV11-2|.|TRBJ1-1|TRBD1
CASSLGGQGVTEAFF
TGTGCCAGCAGCTTGGGGGGACAGGGAGTAACTGAAGCTTTCTTT
>TRBV5-1|.|TRBJ1-6|TRBD1
CASSLMTGENSPLHF
TGCGCCAGCAGCTTAATGACAGGGGAAAATTCACCCCTCCACTTT
>TRBV7-2|.|TRBJ1-4|.
CASSQFWSEKLFF
TGTGCCAGCAGCCAATTCTGGAGTGAAAAACTGTTTTTT
>TRBV5-1|.|TRBJ2-7|TRBD1
CASSSTGESHEQYF
TGCGCCAGCAGCTCGACAGGGGAATCCCACGAGCAGTACTTC
>TRBV28|.|TRBJ2-7|TRBD1
CASSPDRGPYEQYF
TGTGCCAGCAGCCCTGACAGGGGGCCCTACGAGCAGTACTTC
>TRBV7-9|.|TRBJ2-1|.
CASSFGVGEQFF
TGTGCCAGCAGCTTTGGGGTTGGTGAGCAGTTCTTC
>TRBV2|.|TRBJ1-2|.
CASSDSGEVSYGYTF
TGTGCCAGCAGTGACTCAGGGGAGGTCAGCTATGGCTACACCTTC
>TRBV5-1|few|TRBJ2-5|.
CASSFTGSETQYF
TGCGCCAGCAGCTTTACAGGGTCAGAGACCCAGTACTTC
>TRBV11-3|.|TRBJ1-1|TRBD1
CASSFTGGPKNTEAFF
TGTGCCAGCAGTTTTACAGGGGGCCCAAAGAACACTGAAGCTTTCTTT
>TRBV2|.|TRBJ1-5|.
CASGAVDGNQPQHF
TGTGCCAGCGGGGCGGTTGATGGCAATCAGCCCCAGCATTTT
>TRBV7-2|once|TRBJ1-2|TRBD1
CASSRQGANYGYTF
TGTGCCAGCAGCCGACAGGGGGCGAACTATGGCTACACCTTC
>TRBV5-1|.|TRBJ2-7|.
CASSFPLGGGEQYF
TGCGCCAGCAGCTTCCCCCTCGGCGGCGGCGAGCAGTACTTC
>TRBV6-5|.|TRBJ2-7|TRBD1
CASSRDRTYEQYF
TGTGCCAGCAGCCGGGACAGGACCTACGAGCAGTACTTC
>TRBV7-2|.|TRBJ2-7|.
CASSPDGLSYEQYF
TGTGCCAGCAGCCCCGACGGGCTTTCCTACGAGCAGTACTTC
>TRBV11-2|.|TRBJ2-2|.
CASSLGQAFRRNTGELFF
TGTGCCAGCAGCTTAGGACAGGCCTTTAGGAGGAACACCGGGGAGCTGTTTTTT
>TRBV18|.|TRBJ1-4|.
CASSPGIQGGEKLFF
TGTGCCAGCTCACCTGGAATTCAGGGAGGGGAAAAACTGTTTTTT